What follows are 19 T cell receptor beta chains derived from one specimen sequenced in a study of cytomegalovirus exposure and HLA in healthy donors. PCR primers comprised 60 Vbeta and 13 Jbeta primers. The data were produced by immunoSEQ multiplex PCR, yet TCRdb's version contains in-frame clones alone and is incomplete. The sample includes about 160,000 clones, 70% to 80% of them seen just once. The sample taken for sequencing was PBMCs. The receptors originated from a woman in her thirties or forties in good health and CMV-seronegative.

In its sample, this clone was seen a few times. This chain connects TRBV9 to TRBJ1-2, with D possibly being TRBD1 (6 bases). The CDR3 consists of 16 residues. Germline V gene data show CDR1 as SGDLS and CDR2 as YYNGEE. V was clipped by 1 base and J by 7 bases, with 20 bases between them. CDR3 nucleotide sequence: TGTGCCAGCAGCGTATCCGTCGGAGAGACAGGCGGTGGCTACACCTTC. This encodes CASSVSVGETGGGYTF.

CDR3 sequence reads: CASSRTGTGNTIYF. DNA for the CDR3: TGTGCCAGCAGTCGTACAGGGACTGGAAACACCATATATTTT. This rearrangement joins TRBV11-2 to TRBJ1-3; weak D call: TRBD1 (6 bases). Germline V gene lookup returns CDR1 SGHAT and CDR2 FQNNGV. V lost 6 bases to trimming and J lost 2 bases, with 11 bases between them. The CDR3 is 14 amino acids.

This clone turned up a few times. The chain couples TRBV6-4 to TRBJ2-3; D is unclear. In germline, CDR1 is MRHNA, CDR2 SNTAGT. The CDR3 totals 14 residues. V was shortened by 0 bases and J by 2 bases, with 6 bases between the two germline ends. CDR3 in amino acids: CASSDSGSTDTQYF. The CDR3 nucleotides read TGTGCCAGCAGTGACTCCGGGTCCACAGATACGCAGTATTTT.

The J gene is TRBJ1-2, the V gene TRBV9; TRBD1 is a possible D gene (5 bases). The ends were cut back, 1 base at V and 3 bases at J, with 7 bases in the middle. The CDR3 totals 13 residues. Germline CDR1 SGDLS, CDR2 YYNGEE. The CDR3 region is CASSVRGDYGYTF. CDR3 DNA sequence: TGTGCCAGCAGCGTACGGGGGGACTATGGCTACACCTTC.

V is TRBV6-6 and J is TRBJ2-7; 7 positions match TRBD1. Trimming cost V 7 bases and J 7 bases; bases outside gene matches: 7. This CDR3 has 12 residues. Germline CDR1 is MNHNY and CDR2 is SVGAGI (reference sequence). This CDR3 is CASTGGLVEQYF. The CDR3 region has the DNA TGTGCCAGCACAGGGGGTCTGGTGGAGCAGTACTTC.

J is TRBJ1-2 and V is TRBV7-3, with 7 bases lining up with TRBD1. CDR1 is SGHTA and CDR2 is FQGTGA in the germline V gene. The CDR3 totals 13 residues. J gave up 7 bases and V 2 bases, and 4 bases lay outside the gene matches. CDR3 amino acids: CASSLPGGVGYTF. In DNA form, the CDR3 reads TGTGCCAGCAGCTTACCAGGGGGTGTTGGCTACACCTTC.

The DNA for the CDR3 is TGTGCCAGCAGCGTAGCGGGAGGGGGCGGCCTGAACACTGAAGCTTTCTTT. This gives the protein CASSVAGGGGLNTEAFF. The chain carries TRBV9 and TRBJ1-1, with 7 bases aligning to TRBD1. Germline loops: CDR1 SGDLS, CDR2 YYNGEE. Trimming removed 0 bases from V and 0 bases from J; junction bases left unmatched: 8. This CDR3 contains 17 residues.

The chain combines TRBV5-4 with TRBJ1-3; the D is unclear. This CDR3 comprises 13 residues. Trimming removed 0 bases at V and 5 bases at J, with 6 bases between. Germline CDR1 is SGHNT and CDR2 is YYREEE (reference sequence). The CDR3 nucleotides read TGTGCCAGCAGCTTGGAGAGTCGAAACACCATATATTTT. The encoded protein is CASSLESRNTIYF.

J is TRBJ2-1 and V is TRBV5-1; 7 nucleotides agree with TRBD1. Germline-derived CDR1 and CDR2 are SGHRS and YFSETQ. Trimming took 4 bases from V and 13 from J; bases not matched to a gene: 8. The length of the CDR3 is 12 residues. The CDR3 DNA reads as TGCGCCAGCAGCCCGACTGACAGGGACCAGTTCTTC. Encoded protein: CASSPTDRDQFF.

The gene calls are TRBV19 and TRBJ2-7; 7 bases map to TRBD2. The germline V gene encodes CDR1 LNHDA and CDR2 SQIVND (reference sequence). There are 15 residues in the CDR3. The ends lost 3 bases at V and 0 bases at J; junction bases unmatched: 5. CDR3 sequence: CASSIGGGSSYEQYF. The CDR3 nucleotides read TGTGCCAGTAGTATTGGCGGGGGAAGCTCCTACGAGCAGTACTTC.

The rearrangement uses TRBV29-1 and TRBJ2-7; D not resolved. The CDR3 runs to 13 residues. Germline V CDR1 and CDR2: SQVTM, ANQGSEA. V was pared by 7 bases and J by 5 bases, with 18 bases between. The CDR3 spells CSARGRLSHEQYF. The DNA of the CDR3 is TGCAGCGCTCGCGGCAGACTTTCCCACGAGCAGTACTTC.

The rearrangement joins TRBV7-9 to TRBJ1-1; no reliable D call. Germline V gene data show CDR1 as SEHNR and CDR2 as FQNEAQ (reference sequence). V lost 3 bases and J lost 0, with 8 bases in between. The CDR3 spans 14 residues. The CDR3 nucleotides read TGTGCCAGCAGCTTCCCGGGTTTGAACACTGAAGCTTTCTTT. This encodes CASSFPGLNTEAFF.

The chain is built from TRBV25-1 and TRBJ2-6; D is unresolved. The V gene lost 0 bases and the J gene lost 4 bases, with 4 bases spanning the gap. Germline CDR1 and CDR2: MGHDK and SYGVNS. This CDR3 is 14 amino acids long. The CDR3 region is CASSEYSGANVLTF. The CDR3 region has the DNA TGTGCCAGCAGTGAATATAGCGGGGCCAACGTCCTGACTTTC.

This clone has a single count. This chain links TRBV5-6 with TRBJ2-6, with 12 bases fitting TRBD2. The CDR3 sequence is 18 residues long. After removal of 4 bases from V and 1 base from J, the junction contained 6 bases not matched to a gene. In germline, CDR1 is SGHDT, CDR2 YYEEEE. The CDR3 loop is CASSRRTSGMSGANVLTF. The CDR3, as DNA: TGTGCCAGCAGCCGGCGGACTAGCGGGATGTCTGGGGCCAACGTCCTGACTTTC.

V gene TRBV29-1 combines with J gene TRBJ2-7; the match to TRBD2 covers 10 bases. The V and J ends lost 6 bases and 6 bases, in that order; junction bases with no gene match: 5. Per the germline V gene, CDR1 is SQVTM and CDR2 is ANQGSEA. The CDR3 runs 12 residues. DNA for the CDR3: TGCAGCGTGAAGCGGGAGGGTCCCGAGCAGTACTTC. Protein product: CSVKREGPEQYF.

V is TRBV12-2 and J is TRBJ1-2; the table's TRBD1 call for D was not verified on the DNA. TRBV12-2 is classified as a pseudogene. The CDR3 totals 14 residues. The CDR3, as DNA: TGTGCAAGTCGCCCAGACAGGGCAATCTATGGCTACACCTTC. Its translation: CASRPDRAIYGYTF.

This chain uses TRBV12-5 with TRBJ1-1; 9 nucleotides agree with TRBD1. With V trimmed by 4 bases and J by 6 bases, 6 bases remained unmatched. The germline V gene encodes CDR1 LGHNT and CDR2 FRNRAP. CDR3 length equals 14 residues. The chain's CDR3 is CASGSTGGISEAFF. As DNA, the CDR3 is TGTGCTAGTGGTTCGACAGGGGGGATATCTGAAGCTTTCTTT.

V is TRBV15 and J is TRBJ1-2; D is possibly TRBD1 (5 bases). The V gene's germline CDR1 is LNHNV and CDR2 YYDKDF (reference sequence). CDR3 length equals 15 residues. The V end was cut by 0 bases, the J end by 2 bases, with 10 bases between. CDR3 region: CATSRDPRQNYGYTF. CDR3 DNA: TGTGCCACCAGCAGAGATCCTCGACAGAACTATGGCTACACCTTC. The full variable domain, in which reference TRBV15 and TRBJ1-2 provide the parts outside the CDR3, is DAMVIQNPRYQVTQFGKPVTLSCSQTLNHNVMYWYQQKSSQAPKLLFHYYDKDFNNEADTPDNFQSRRPNTSFCFLDIRSPGLGDTAMYLCATSRDPRQNYGYTFGSGTRLTVV.

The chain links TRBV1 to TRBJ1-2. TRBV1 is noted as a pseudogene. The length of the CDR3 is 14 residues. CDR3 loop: CTSSPTSTNYGYTF. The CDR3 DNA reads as TGCACCAGCAGCCCTACCTCAACTAACTATGGCTACACCTTC.